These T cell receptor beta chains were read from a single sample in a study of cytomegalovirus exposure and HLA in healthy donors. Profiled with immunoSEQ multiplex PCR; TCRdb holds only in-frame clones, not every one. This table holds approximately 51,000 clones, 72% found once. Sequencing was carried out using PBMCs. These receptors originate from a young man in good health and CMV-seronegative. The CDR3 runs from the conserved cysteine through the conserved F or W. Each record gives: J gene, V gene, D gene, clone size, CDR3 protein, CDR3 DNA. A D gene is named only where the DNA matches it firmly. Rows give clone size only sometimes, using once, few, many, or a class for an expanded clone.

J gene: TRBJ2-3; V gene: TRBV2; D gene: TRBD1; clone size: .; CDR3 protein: CASSEISWDRDRDTDTQYF; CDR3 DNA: TGTGCCAGCAGTGAAATTTCTTGGGACCGGGACAGAGACACAGATACGCAGTATTTT
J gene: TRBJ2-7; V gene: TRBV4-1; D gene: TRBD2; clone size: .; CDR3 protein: CASSQVGGIESYEQYF; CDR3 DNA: TGCGCCAGCAGCCAAGTGGGGGGGATCGAATCCTACGAGCAGTACTTC
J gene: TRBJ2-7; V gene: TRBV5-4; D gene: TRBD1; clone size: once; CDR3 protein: CASSLGGTGLGEQYF; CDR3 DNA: TGTGCCAGCAGCTTGGGGGGGACAGGGTTGGGGGAGCAGTACTTC
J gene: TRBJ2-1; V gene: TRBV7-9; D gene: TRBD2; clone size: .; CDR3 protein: CASLTSGMTYNEQFF; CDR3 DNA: TGTGCCAGCCTTACTAGCGGGATGACCTACAATGAGCAGTTCTTC
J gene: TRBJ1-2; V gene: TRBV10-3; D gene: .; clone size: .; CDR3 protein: CAISASRSSYGYTF; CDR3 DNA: TGTGCCATCAGCGCTAGCAGAAGTAGCTATGGCTACACCTTC
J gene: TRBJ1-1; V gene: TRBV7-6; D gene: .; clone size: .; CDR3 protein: CASSLAGENTEAFF; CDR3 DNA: TGTGCCAGCAGCTTGGCCGGGGAGAACACTGAAGCTTTCTTT
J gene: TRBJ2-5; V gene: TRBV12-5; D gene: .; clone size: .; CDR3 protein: CASAAAGSSSQYF; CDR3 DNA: TGTGCTAGTGCCGCGGCCGGCAGCAGTTCCCAGTACTTC
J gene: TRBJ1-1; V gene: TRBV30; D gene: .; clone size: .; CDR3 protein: CASYRHFREREMNTEAFF; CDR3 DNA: TGTGCCTCCTACCGCCATTTTCGGGAGCGGGAGATGAACACTGAAGCTTTCTTT
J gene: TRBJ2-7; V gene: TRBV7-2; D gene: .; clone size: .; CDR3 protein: CASSLGHSSYEQYF; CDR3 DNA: TGTGCCAGCAGCTTAGGGCACAGCTCCTACGAGCAGTACTTC
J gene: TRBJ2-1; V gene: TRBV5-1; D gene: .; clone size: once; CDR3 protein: CASNTGDSYNEQFF; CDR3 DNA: TGCGCCAGCAATACGGGAGACTCCTACAATGAGCAGTTCTTC
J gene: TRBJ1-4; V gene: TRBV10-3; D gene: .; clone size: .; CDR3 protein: CAISEPNEKLFF; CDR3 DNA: TGTGCCATCAGTGAGCCAAATGAAAAACTGTTTTTT
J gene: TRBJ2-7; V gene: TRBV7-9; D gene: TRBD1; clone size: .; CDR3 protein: CASSFAPGGSSYEQYF; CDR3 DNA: TGTGCCAGCAGCTTCGCCCCAGGGGGAAGTTCCTACGAGCAGTACTTC
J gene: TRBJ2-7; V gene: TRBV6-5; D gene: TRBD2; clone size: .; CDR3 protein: CASRAGGLGSYEQYF; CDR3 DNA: TGTGCCAGCCGGGCGGGAGGGCTGGGCTCCTACGAGCAGTACTTC
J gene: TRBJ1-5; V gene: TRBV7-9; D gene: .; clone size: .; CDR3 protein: CASSPSGDQPQHF; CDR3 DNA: TGTGCCAGCAGCCCCAGTGGTGATCAGCCCCAGCATTTT
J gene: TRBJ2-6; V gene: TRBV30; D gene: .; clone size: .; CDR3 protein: CAWSQVGETGANVLTF; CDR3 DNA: TGTGCCTGGAGTCAGGTGGGAGAGACTGGGGCCAACGTCCTGACTTTC
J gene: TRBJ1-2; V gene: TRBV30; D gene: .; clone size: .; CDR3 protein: CAWSPTNTNYGYTF; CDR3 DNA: TGTGCCTGGAGCCCGACTAACACTAACTATGGCTACACCTTC
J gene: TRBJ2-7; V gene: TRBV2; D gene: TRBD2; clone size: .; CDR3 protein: CASSESSGYYEQYF; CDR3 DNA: TGTGCCAGCAGTGAGAGTAGCGGGTACTACGAGCAGTACTTC
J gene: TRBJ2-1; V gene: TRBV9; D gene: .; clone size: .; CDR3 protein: CATDTLAKLGGEQFF; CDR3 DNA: TGTGCCACAGATACTTTAGCGAAGCTGGGGGGTGAGCAGTTCTTC
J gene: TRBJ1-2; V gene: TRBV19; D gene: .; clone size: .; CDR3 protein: CASSIFVRDYGYTF; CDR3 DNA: TGTGCCAGTAGTATTTTTGTCAGGGACTATGGCTACACCTTC
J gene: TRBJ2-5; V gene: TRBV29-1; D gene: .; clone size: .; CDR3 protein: CSAADGGETQYF; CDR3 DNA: TGCAGCGCCGCCGACGGAGGAGAGACCCAGTACTTC
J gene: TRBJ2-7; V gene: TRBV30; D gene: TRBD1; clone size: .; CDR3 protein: CAWGGWRTGSYEQYF; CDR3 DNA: TGTGCCTGGGGGGGTTGGAGGACAGGGTCCTACGAGCAGTACTTC
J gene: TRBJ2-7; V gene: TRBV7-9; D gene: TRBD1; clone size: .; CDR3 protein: CASNRQGGSYEQYF; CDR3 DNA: TGTGCCAGCAACAGACAGGGGGGGTCCTACGAGCAGTACTTC
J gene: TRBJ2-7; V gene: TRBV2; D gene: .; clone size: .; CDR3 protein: CASSEQGGAEQYF; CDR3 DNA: TGTGCCAGCAGTGAGCAGGGGGGCGCTGAGCAGTACTTC